The clone carrying this T cell receptor beta chain was recorded only once. These data are taken from a study of control samples from healthy donors and cancer patients. Sequenced by immunoSEQ multiplex PCR; TCRdb stores in-frame clones only, minus some. The sample includes approximately 120,000 clones, 80% to 90% of them seen just once. The CDR3 length is 15 residues. Germline V gene lookup returns CDR1 SGDLS and CDR2 YYNGEE. V was pared by 0 bases and J by 0 bases, with 9 bases between. Source material: blood. The sequence was obtained from a woman between 50 and 59 years old in good health. The chain employs TRBV9 and TRBJ1-1; possibly TRBD1 for D (6 bases). Here the CDR3 DNA reads TGTGCCAGCAGCGTAGGGGGGCCCTTGAACACTGAAGCTTTCTTT. It encodes CASSVGGPLNTEAFF.